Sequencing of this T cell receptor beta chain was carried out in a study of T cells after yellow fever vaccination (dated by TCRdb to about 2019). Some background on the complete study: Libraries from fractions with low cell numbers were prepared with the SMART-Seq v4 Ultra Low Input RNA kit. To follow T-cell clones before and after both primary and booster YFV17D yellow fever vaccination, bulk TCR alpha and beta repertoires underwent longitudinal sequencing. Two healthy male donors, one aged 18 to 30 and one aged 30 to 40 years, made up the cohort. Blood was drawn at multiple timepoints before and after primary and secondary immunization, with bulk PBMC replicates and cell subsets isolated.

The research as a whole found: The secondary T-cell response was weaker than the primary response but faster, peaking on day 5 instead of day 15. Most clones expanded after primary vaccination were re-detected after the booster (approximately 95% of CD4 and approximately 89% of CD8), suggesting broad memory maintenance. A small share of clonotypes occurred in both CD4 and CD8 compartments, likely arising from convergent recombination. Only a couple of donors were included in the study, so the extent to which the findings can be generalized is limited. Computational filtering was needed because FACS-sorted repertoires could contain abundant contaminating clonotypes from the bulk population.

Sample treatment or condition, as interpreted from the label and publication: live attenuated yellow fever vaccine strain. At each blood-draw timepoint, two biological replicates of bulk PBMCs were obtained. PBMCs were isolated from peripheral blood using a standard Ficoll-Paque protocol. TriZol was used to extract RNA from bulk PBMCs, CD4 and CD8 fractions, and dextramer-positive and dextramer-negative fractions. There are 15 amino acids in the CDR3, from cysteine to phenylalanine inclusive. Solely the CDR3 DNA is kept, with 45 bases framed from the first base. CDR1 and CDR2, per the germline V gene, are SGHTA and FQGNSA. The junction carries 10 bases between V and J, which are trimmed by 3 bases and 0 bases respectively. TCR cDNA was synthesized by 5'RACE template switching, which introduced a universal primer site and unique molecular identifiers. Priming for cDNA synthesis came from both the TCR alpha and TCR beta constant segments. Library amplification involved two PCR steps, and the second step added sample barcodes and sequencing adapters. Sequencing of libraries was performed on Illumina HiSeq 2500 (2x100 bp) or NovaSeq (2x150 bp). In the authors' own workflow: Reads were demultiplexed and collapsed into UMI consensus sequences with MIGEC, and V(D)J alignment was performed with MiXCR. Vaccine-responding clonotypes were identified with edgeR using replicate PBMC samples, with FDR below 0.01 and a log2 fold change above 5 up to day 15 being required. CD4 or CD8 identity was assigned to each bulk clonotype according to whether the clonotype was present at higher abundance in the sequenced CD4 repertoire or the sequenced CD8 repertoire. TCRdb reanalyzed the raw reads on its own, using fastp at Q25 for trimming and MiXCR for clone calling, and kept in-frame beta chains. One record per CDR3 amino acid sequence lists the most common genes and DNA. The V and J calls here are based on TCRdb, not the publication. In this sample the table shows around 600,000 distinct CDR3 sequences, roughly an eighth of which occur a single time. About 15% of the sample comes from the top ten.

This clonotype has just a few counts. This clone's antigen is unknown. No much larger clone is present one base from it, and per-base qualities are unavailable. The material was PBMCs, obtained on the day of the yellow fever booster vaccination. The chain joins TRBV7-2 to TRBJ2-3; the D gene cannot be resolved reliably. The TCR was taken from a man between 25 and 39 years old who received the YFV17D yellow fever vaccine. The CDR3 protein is CASSFSRASTDTQYF. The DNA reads TGTGCCAGCAGCTTCAGTCGTGCTAGCACAGATACGCAGTATTTT.